Only one count was recorded for the clone carrying this T cell receptor beta chain. The antigen is undetermined. This sample was included in a study of cytomegalovirus exposure and HLA in healthy donors. Study results and caveats: The study recorded some 160 TCR beta chains that were cytomegalovirus-associated.

Assay used: immunoSEQ multiplex PCR; TCRdb lists only in-frame clones, some missing. The sample shows about 240,000 clones, roughly 86% of them seen only once. The receptor's source is a woman between 25 and 40 years old in good health and CMV-seropositive. Sequencing was done on a sample of PBMCs.

The CDR3 here is CASSLTIAGSSYNEQFF. CDR3 sequence (DNA): TGTGCCAGCAGCCTTACAATAGCGGGAAGCTCCTACAATGAGCAGTTCTTC. The genes are TRBV27 and TRBJ2-1; 8 bases are a match to TRBD2. This CDR3 region has 17 residues. The germline V gene encodes CDR1 MNHEY and CDR2 SMNVEV (reference sequence). V trimming: 6 bases; J trimming: 0 bases; junction bases outside the gene matches: 10.